These 29 T cell receptor beta chains were sequenced from one sample in a study of T cell responses to AZD1222 COVID-19 vaccine. Assay used: immunoSEQ multiplex PCR; TCRdb lists only in-frame clones, some missing. The sample has about 160,000 clones, 80% to 90% seen once. Sequencing was performed on peripheral blood, taken on day 0 of AZD1222 vaccination. The receptor source for this set is an adult in good health.

This clone came up once. This chain connects TRBV28 to TRBJ2-7; D remains ambiguous. With 7 bases removed from V and 7 bases from J, the gap between germline ends came to 20 bases. Germline loops: CDR1 MDHEN, CDR2 SYDVKM. This CDR3 has 14 residues. CDR3 region: CASTEQGGLGEQYF. The CDR3, as DNA: TGTGCCAGCACAGAGCAAGGTGGATTGGGAGAGCAGTACTTC.

The rearrangement joins TRBV7-9 to TRBJ2-3; 12 bases match TRBD2. Per germline, CDR1 SEHNR and CDR2 FQNEAQ (reference sequence). The CDR3 has 15 residues. V shed 5 bases, J shed 2 bases, and the junction held 2 bases outside the gene matches. This chain's CDR3 is CASSRLAGATDTQYF. As DNA, the CDR3 is TGTGCCAGCAGCCGACTAGCGGGGGCCACAGATACGCAGTATTTT.

The chain joins TRBV13 to TRBJ1-1, with a tentative D call TRBD1 (5 bases). Trimming removed 5 bases from V and 1 base from J, with 20 bases in between. Germline loops: CDR1 PRHDT, CDR2 FYEKMQ (reference sequence). CDR3 length equals 17 residues. CDR3 DNA sequence: TGTGCCAGCAGCCCAATATCCCCCGGTCAGGGGAACACTGAAGCTTTCTTT. Its translation: CASSPISPGQGNTEAFF.

This rearrangement joins TRBV12-3 or TRBV12-4 to TRBJ2-7; tentatively, D is TRBD1 (5 bases). The CDR3 has 13 residues. Trimming shortened V by 5 bases and J by 4 bases, and 12 bases separated the two germline ends. The CDR3 sequence is CASSKSTDYEQYV. DNA of the CDR3: TGTGCCAGCAGTAAGTCGACAGATTACGAGCAGTACGTC.

This chain connects TRBV7-6 to TRBJ1-3; 7 nucleotides match TRBD1. Looked up from germline, CDR1 is SGHVS and CDR2 is FNYEAQ. Trimming cost V 3 bases and J 3 bases; bases outside gene matches: 2. The CDR3 spans 14 residues. The CDR3 sequence is CASSLTGNGNTIYF. In DNA, the CDR3 is TGTGCCAGCAGCTTGACAGGGAATGGAAACACCATATATTTT.

This clone was picked up one time. The rearrangement joins TRBV2 to TRBJ2-5; a weak D match, TRBD2 (6 bases). CDR1 is SNHLY and CDR2 is FYNNEI in the germline V gene. V lost 4 bases to trimming and J lost 0 bases, with 9 bases between them. This CDR3 is 14 amino acids long. Here the CDR3 reads CASSAGSYQETQYF. The DNA for the CDR3 is TGTGCCAGCAGTGCCGGGAGCTACCAAGAGACCCAGTACTTC.

The genes are TRBV2 and TRBJ2-7; maybe TRBD1 (6 bases). This CDR3 has 14 amino acids. Trimming took off 6 bases at V and 2 bases at J, with 14 bases between the two ends. CDR1 SNHLY and CDR2 FYNNEI come from the germline V gene. The CDR3 protein is CASSPPGQTYEQYV. In DNA form, the CDR3 reads TGTGCCAGCAGCCCGCCAGGACAGACCTACGAGCAGTACGTC.

This sequence joins TRBV5-4 and TRBJ2-1, with 11 bases matching TRBD2. The J segment lost 5 bases and the V segment lost 0 bases, leaving 4 bases of the junction unmatched. The germline V gene has CDR1 SGHNT and CDR2 YYREEE (reference sequence). There are 16 residues in the CDR3. CDR3 nucleotides: TGTGCCAGCAGCTTGGCGGGGACTAGCGGTAACAATGAGCAGTTCTTC. It is translated as CASSLAGTSGNNEQFF. The full variable domain, its missing parts supplied by reference TRBV5-4 and TRBJ2-1, is ETGVTQSPTHLIKTRGQQVTLRCSSQSGHNTVSWYQQALGQGPQFIFQYYREEENGRGNFPPRFSGLQFPNYSSELNVNALELDDSALYLCASSLAGTSGNNEQFFGPGTRLTVL.

CDR3 in amino acids: CAWSGISLETQYF. The CDR3 nucleotides are TGTGCCTGGAGTGGTATTAGTCTGGAGACCCAGTACTTC. The V and J genes are TRBV30 and TRBJ2-5; D not resolved. With 1 base removed from V and 5 bases from J, the gap between germline ends came to 11 bases. The V gene's germline CDR1 is GTSNPN and CDR2 SVGIG (reference sequence). The CDR3 is 13 amino acids.

The chain's CDR3 is CASSLEQGGIDTQYF. For the CDR3, the DNA is TGCGCCAGCAGCTTGGAACAGGGGGGGATAGATACGCAGTATTTT. The chain carries TRBV5-1 and TRBJ2-3; D may be TRBD1 (8 bases). The V and J ends lost 0 bases and 5 bases respectively, with 13 bases between them. Germline values: CDR1 SGHRS, CDR2 YFSETQ. The CDR3 contains 15 residues.

The genes are TRBV9 and TRBJ2-1; D perhaps matches TRBD2 (6 bases). Trimming left V 6 bases short and J 0 bases short, with 7 bases between. The germline V gene has CDR1 SGDLS and CDR2 YYNGEE. This CDR3 region has 13 residues. The CDR3 region is CASNGGSYNEQFF. The CDR3 DNA is TGTGCCAGCAACGGGGGCTCCTACAATGAGCAGTTCTTC.

The chain uses TRBV7-2 and TRBJ2-7, with D possibly matching TRBD1 (6 bases). Germline CDR1 reads SGHTA; CDR2 reads FQGNSA. The V end was cut by 4 bases, the J end by 0 bases, with 13 bases between. The CDR3 has 15 amino acids. This chain's CDR3 is CASSSRGLSSYEQYF. Here the CDR3 DNA reads TGTGCCAGCAGCTCCAGGGGTCTTAGCTCCTACGAGCAGTACTTC. Full variable domain (rest looked up from reference TRBV7-2 and TRBJ2-7): GAGVSQSPSNKVTEKGKDVELRCDPISGHTALYWYRQSLGQGLEFLIYFQGNSAPDKSGLPSDRFSAERTGGSVSTLTIQRTQQEDSAVYLCASSSRGLSSYEQYFGPGTRLTVT.

The rearrangement uses TRBV7-9 and TRBJ2-7; 7 nucleotides agree with TRBD1. The J segment lost 6 bases and the V segment lost 3 bases, leaving 8 bases of the junction unmatched. Germline-derived CDR1 and CDR2 are SEHNR and FQNEAQ (reference sequence). The CDR3 runs 14 residues. The CDR3 nucleotides are TGTGCCAGCAGCTTTCTCGTCAGGGGGAGCGAGCAGTACTTC. It specifies CASSFLVRGSEQYF.

This clone was seen a handful of times. V is TRBV2 and J is TRBJ1-2, with D tentatively TRBD1 (6 bases). V was shortened by 0 bases and J by 6 bases, with 20 bases between the two germline ends. Germline CDR1 and CDR2: SNHLY and FYNNEI. The CDR3 consists of 17 residues. The CDR3 coding sequence is TGTGCCAGCAGTGAAGCGAGGGGGGGCCCCAGGTTCCATGGCTACACCTTC. Amino acid sequence: CASSEARGGPRFHGYTF.

The V and J genes are TRBV3-1 (or the pseudogene TRBV3-2) and TRBJ2-3; a weak D match, TRBD2 (7 bases). Trimming removed 6 bases at V and 2 bases at J, with 12 bases between. In germline, CDR1 is LGHDT, CDR2 YNNKEL (reference sequence). The CDR3 loop spans 14 amino acids. Written as DNA, the CDR3 is TGTGCCAGCAGATCGGGGGGCGCCACAGATACGCAGTATTTT. Its protein is CASRSGGATDTQYF.

The rearrangement joins TRBV7-9 to TRBJ2-1, with 9 bases that match TRBD1. Germline loops: CDR1 SEHNR, CDR2 FQNEAQ (reference sequence). The V segment lost 1 base and the J segment 7 bases; nucleotides outside the gene matches: 5. The CDR3 is made up of 15 amino acids. CDR3 loop: CASSLVQGARNEQFF. The CDR3 region has the DNA TGTGCCAGCAGCTTAGTACAGGGGGCGAGGAATGAGCAGTTCTTC.

The CDR3 here is CASSVSGTPPQYF. CDR3 bases: TGTGCCAGCAGCGTCTCAGGGACCCCCCCCCAGTACTTC. This chain uses TRBV5-6 with TRBJ2-5; D may correspond to TRBD1 or TRBD2 (5 bases each). The CDR3 runs to 13 residues. Germline CDR1 reads SGHDT; CDR2 reads YYEEEE. Trimming pared 4 bases from V and 9 bases from J, leaving 16 bases between.

The chain links TRBV10-3 to TRBJ2-3, with 11 bases that match TRBD2. Germline CDR1 and CDR2: ENHRY and SYGVKD. The length of the CDR3 is 15 residues. V was clipped by 10 bases and J by 0 bases; unmatched bases: 6. In DNA form, the CDR3 reads TGTGCCACCGGGGGACTAGCGGTCAGCACAGATACGCAGTATTTT. Its translation is CATGGLAVSTDTQYF.

Written as DNA, the CDR3 is TGTGCCAGTAGTAAAATCGACAGGGACACTGAAGCTTTCTTT. It yields the protein CASSKIDRDTEAFF. V is TRBV19 and J is TRBJ1-1; TRBD1 agrees at 7 bases. V trimming: 4 bases; J trimming: 3 bases; junction bases outside the gene matches: 5. Germline V gene sequence: CDR1 LNHDA, CDR2 SQIVND (reference sequence). The length of the CDR3 is 14 residues.

The chain joins TRBV5-1 to TRBJ1-5; D is perhaps TRBD1 (6 bases). The CDR3 is 16 residues long. Germline values: CDR1 SGHRS, CDR2 YFSETQ. V shed 3 bases and J shed 1 base, with 14 bases lying between them. The CDR3 sequence is CASSSYPGASNQPQHF. In nucleotides, the CDR3 is TGCGCCAGCAGCTCCTACCCAGGGGCGAGCAATCAGCCCCAGCATTTT.

V is TRBV30 and J is TRBJ1-6; D possibly corresponds to TRBD1 (5 bases). In germline, CDR1 is GTSNPN, CDR2 SVGIG (reference sequence). The CDR3 is 15 residues long. V was trimmed by 1 base and J by 7 bases, leaving 14 bases between them. The CDR3 DNA follows: TGTGCCTGGAGTGCCTGGGGCCAGGGAAATTCACCCCTCCACTTT. Protein sequence: CAWSAWGQGNSPLHF.

In this sample, this clone turned up a few times. The chain is built from TRBV4-3 and TRBJ2-7, with a weak D call TRBD1 (6 bases). CDR1 and CDR2 from the germline V gene are LGHNA and YSLEER. Deletions cut 1 base from V and 0 bases from J, with 13 bases between. There are 16 residues in the CDR3. CDR3 residues: CASSQGHREYSYEQYF. The CDR3 bases are TGCGCCAGCAGCCAAGGTCACAGGGAATACTCCTACGAGCAGTACTTC.

The rearrangement uses TRBV11-2 and TRBJ1-2, with D perhaps matching TRBD1 (5 bases). CDR1 SGHAT and CDR2 FQNNGV come from the germline V gene. CDR3 length equals 13 residues. With 0 bases removed from V and 5 bases from J, the gap between germline ends came to 7 bases. Here the CDR3 DNA reads TGTGCCAGCAGCTTAGATTGGGGGTATGGCTACACCTTC. It codes for CASSLDWGYGYTF.

The J gene is TRBJ1-3, the V gene TRBV7-9, with D hard to call. The germline V gene has CDR1 SEHNR and CDR2 FQNEAQ (reference sequence). The CDR3 is made up of 14 amino acids. V dropped 1 base and J dropped 3 bases, with 7 bases sitting between them. CDR3 DNA: TGTGCCAGCAGCTTAGGGAATCGTGGAAACACCATATATTTT. It codes for CASSLGNRGNTIYF.

This chain uses TRBV10-3 with TRBJ1-2, with D hard to call. CDR1 is ENHRY, CDR2 SYGVKD, per germline. Trimming pared 6 bases from V and 1 base from J, leaving 9 bases between. The CDR3 is 13 amino acids. The CDR3 reads CAISEEGNYGYTF. The CDR3 coding sequence is TGTGCCATCAGCGAGGAGGGTAACTATGGCTACACCTTC.

V and J are TRBV6-1 and TRBJ1-3; unclear D gene. The length of the CDR3 is 11 residues. Germline lookup yields CDR1 MNHNS and CDR2 SASEGT. V dropped 1 base and J dropped 5 bases, with 0 bases sitting between them. Here the CDR3 DNA reads TGTGCCAGCAGTGAAGGAAACACCATATATTTT. Translation gives CASSEGNTIYF.

The V call is TRBV6-5, the J call TRBJ1-1; D gene ambiguous. V lost 6 bases to trimming and J lost 10 bases, with 12 bases between them. The CDR3 covers 11 residues. The germline gives CDR1 MNHEY, CDR2 SVGAGI. CDR3 region: CASRDLEGAFF. Here the CDR3 DNA reads TGTGCCAGCAGGGACCTTGAAGGAGCTTTCTTT.

This clone was picked up one time. The rearrangement uses TRBV9 and TRBJ1-3, with D possibly being TRBD1 (5 bases). CDR1 is SGDLS and CDR2 is YYNGEE in the germline V gene. The CDR3 spans 14 residues. V was trimmed by 6 bases and J by 0 bases, leaving 10 bases between them. The DNA for the CDR3 is TGTGCCAGCACCGGGACTCTCTCTGGAAACACCATATATTTT. Encoded protein: CASTGTLSGNTIYF.

The chain has TRBV12-5 and TRBJ2-1; D remains unclear. Germline V gene lookup returns CDR1 LGHNT and CDR2 FRNRAP. The length of the CDR3 is 12 residues. Trimming shortened V by 5 bases and J by 8 bases, and 10 bases separated the two germline ends. The CDR3 here is CASGRAGDEQFF. In nucleotides, the CDR3 is TGTGCTAGTGGTAGGGCAGGCGATGAGCAGTTCTTC.